The next 30 T cell receptor beta chains were all read from a single sample in a study of T cells in narcolepsy (dated by TCRdb to the late 2010s). Preparation of the library involved the immunoSEQ multiplex PCR assay. TCRdb limited this immuneACCESS table to in-frame rearrangements with V and J called. A share of clones is missing; checked studies link under half to unresolved V genes, and the rest is unexplained. A total of some 23,000 clones appear in this sample, 84% of them only once. The ten largest clones capture approximately 1.4% of the sample. Sequencing was performed on CD45RA- memory CD4+ T cells from PBMCs. The sample's cell subset or site label, decoded: memory T cells sorted ex vivo from peripheral blood. These receptors were collected from a human donor with narcolepsy.

This rearrangement joins TRBV4-3 to TRBJ2-5; 7 nucleotides align to TRBD1. CDR1 LGHNA and CDR2 YSLEER come from the germline V gene. CDR3 length: 15 residues. V was clipped by 4 bases and J by 4 bases; unmatched bases: 9. CDR3: CASSLGGNRGETQYF. The CDR3 DNA is TGCGCCAGCAGCCTTGGAGGTAACAGGGGAGAGACCCAGTACTTC.

The genes are TRBV11-2 and TRBJ1-1; D unresolved. V was pared by 5 bases and J by 3 bases, with 13 bases between. Germline V gives CDR1 SGHAT, CDR2 FQNNGV. The CDR3 is 14 residues long. The CDR3 reads CASSLRWQDTEAFF. CDR3 coding DNA: TGTGCCAGCAGCCTCCGGTGGCAGGACACTGAAGCTTTCTTT.

V is TRBV19 and J is TRBJ2-1; TRBD2 matches 8 bases. This CDR3 comprises 15 residues. Looked up from germline, CDR1 is LNHDA and CDR2 is SQIVND (reference sequence). V was pared by 3 bases and J by 6 bases, with 7 bases of the junction left unmatched. CDR3 region: CASSIGSGRFNEQFF. In DNA form, the CDR3 reads TGTGCCAGTAGTATTGGGAGCGGGAGATTCAATGAGCAGTTCTTC.

The chain has TRBV18 and TRBJ2-7; 7 bases align to TRBD1. In germline, CDR1 is KGHSH, CDR2 LQKENI. The CDR3 contains 14 residues. The ends lost 1 base at V and 4 bases at J; junction bases unmatched: 4. The CDR3 region is CASSPRDRGYEQYF. CDR3 DNA sequence: TGTGCCAGCTCACCACGGGACAGAGGGTACGAGCAGTACTTC.

This clone was seen only a few times. The chain combines TRBV6-6 with TRBJ2-7, with 7 bases aligning to TRBD1. V was clipped by 8 bases and J by 3 bases; unmatched bases: 4. Germline V lookup: CDR1 MNHNY, CDR2 SVGAGI (reference sequence). The CDR3 totals 12 residues. The CDR3 DNA sequence: TGTGCCAGCCAACAGGGGATCTACGAGCAGTACTTC. Protein product: CASQQGIYEQYF.

This chain connects TRBV6-5 to TRBJ1-4, with D maybe TRBD1 (5 bases). Trimming shortened V by 0 bases and J by 7 bases, and 12 bases separated the two germline ends. Germline V gives CDR1 MNHEY, CDR2 SVGAGI. This CDR3 has 15 residues. CDR3 residues: CASSYSGTSPEKLFF. The CDR3 DNA reads as TGTGCCAGCAGTTACTCCGGGACCTCCCCTGAAAAACTGTTTTTT.

This clone was seen a few times. The chain uses TRBV28 and TRBJ1-1; D possibly corresponds to TRBD1 (5 bases). This CDR3 is built from 16 residues. Germline V gene sequence: CDR1 MDHEN, CDR2 SYDVKM. The germline V and J ends were trimmed by 6 bases and 1 base, with 18 bases remaining between them. The CDR3 nucleotides are TGTGCCAGCAGACGCCTTACAGGTACCTCGAACACTGAAGCTTTCTTT. This encodes CASRRLTGTSNTEAFF.

V and J are TRBV4-3 and TRBJ1-1, with D unresolved. The CDR3 covers 14 residues. The germline V gene has CDR1 LGHNA and CDR2 YSLEER. Trimming shortened V by 0 bases and J by 10 bases, and 15 bases separated the two germline ends. The CDR3 is CASSQDLTFMGAFF. Here the CDR3 DNA reads TGCGCCAGCAGCCAAGATCTGACATTTATGGGAGCTTTCTTT.

The rearrangement joins TRBV7-2 to TRBJ2-7; the D gene is possibly TRBD2 (7 bases). CDR3 size: 16 residues. Germline V gene sequence: CDR1 SGHTA, CDR2 FQGNSA. Trimming removed 1 base at V and 1 base at J, with 14 bases between. In nucleotides, the CDR3 is TGTGCCAGCAGCTTAGACGGGGGGCTGAAATCCTACGAGCAGTACTTC. As protein: CASSLDGGLKSYEQYF. The full variable domain, completed using reference TRBV7-2 and TRBJ2-7, is GAGVSQSPSNKVTEKGKDVELRCDPISGHTALYWYRQSLGQGLEFLIYFQGNSAPDKSGLPSDRFSAERTGGSVSTLTIQRTQQEDSAVYLCASSLDGGLKSYEQYFGPGTRLTVT.

V usage is TRBV7-2 and J usage is TRBJ2-7; D not resolved. The germline gives CDR1 SGHTA, CDR2 FQGNSA. V lost 5 bases to trimming and J lost 2 bases, with 7 bases between them. This CDR3 region has 12 residues. The CDR3 nucleotides read TGTGCCAGCAGCCCCCAAACCTACGAGCAGTACTTC. Amino acid sequence: CASSPQTYEQYF.

V and J are TRBV19 and TRBJ2-3, with D uncertain. The length of the CDR3 is 18 residues. The ends were cut back, 1 base at V and 7 bases at J, with 24 bases in the middle. Germline loops: CDR1 LNHDA, CDR2 SQIVND (reference sequence). The CDR3 bases are TGTGCCAGTAGTATAGTCCCCATCGGGCAGCTGGCACAACATACGCAGTATTTT. Translating it yields CASSIVPIGQLAQHTQYF.

The chain uses TRBV29-1 and TRBJ2-7; the D gene is possibly TRBD1 (6 bases). V was trimmed by 5 bases and J by 6 bases, leaving 14 bases between them. Per germline, CDR1 SQVTM and CDR2 ANQGSEA. This CDR3 region has 12 residues. CDR3 residues: CSVLGQRGEQYF. In DNA form, the CDR3 reads TGCAGCGTTCTCGGACAGAGAGGCGAGCAGTACTTC.

This clone was observed once. The chain combines TRBV19 with TRBJ2-3; 8 positions agree with TRBD2. In germline, CDR1 is LNHDA, CDR2 SQIVND (reference sequence). The CDR3 has 15 amino acids. V was clipped by 10 bases and J by 2 bases; unmatched bases: 11. The CDR3 coding sequence is TGTGCCACGGGGGGGGGACCCTCTGCCACAGATACGCAGTATTTT. The encoded protein is CATGGGPSATDTQYF.

The V gene is TRBV29-1, the J gene TRBJ2-7; D not resolved. With 3 bases removed from V and 6 bases from J, the gap between germline ends came to 6 bases. This CDR3 has 10 residues. CDR1 and CDR2 from the germline V gene are SQVTM and ANQGSEA. The CDR3 spells CSVDNGEQYF. The CDR3 DNA follows: TGCAGCGTTGACAACGGCGAGCAGTACTTC.

This clone was detected only a few times. V and J are TRBV6-1 and TRBJ2-7; 7 bases map to TRBD1. Germline V gene lookup returns CDR1 MNHNS and CDR2 SASEGT. CDR3 length equals 12 residues. With V trimmed by 5 bases and J by 5 bases, 3 bases remained unmatched. DNA for the CDR3: TGTGCCAGCAGTCAACAGGGGAACGAGCAGTACTTC. Translated: CASSQQGNEQYF.

The J gene is TRBJ2-7, the V gene TRBV14, with unresolved D. Germline-derived CDR1 and CDR2 are SGHDN and FVKESK. The CDR3 has 16 amino acids. Trimming stripped 6 bases from V and 5 bases from J, with 23 bases between. CDR3 sequence reads: CASRLGPARSSDEQYF. DNA for the CDR3: TGTGCCAGCAGGTTAGGGCCCGCCCGGAGTTCCGACGAGCAGTACTTC.

The chain joins TRBV29-1 to TRBJ2-1, with a tentative D call TRBD2 (6 bases). The CDR3 extends over 14 amino acids. V lost 4 bases to trimming and J lost 7 bases, with 17 bases between them. Germline assignment: CDR1 SQVTM and CDR2 ANQGSEA. CDR3 in amino acids: CSVASGGNSNEQFF. CDR3 in DNA: TGCAGCGTTGCTTCTGGGGGGAATAGTAATGAGCAGTTCTTC.

This clone was seen only a few times. This chain joins TRBV28 and TRBJ2-2; 11 bases match TRBD2. The CDR3 is 22 residues long. Germline V gives CDR1 MDHEN, CDR2 SYDVKM. V trimming: 6 bases; J trimming: 1 base; junction bases outside the gene matches: 22. The CDR3 loop reads CASSYLGSLAGGHKMNTGELFF. Written as DNA, the CDR3 is TGTGCCAGCAGCTACCTAGGGTCTCTAGCGGGAGGACACAAAATGAACACCGGGGAGCTGTTTTTT. The variable domain in full, with the rest retrieved from reference TRBV28 and TRBJ2-2, is DVKVTQSSRYLVKRTGEKVFLECVQDMDHENMFWYRQDPGLGLRLIYFSYDVKMKEKGDIPEGYSVSREKKERFSLILESASTNQTSMYLCASSYLGSLAGGHKMNTGELFFGEGSRLTVL.

V usage is TRBV4-3 and J usage is TRBJ2-5; D ambiguous. The J call may be mistaken, given a closer DNA end match to TRBJ2-7. Germline V gives CDR1 LGHNA, CDR2 YSLEER. This CDR3 contains 15 residues. This CDR3 reads CASSQELGSSYEQYF. In DNA, the CDR3 is TGCGCCAGCAGCCAAGAGTTAGGCAGCTCCTACGAGCAGTACTTC.

The CDR3 DNA is TGCGCCAGCAGCCAAGCCGGGGGCCGCAATGAGCAGTTCTTC. Translated: CASSQAGGRNEQFF. The chain carries TRBV4-3 and TRBJ2-1; D may match TRBD1 or TRBD2 (6 bases each). Germline CDR1 and CDR2: LGHNA and YSLEER. The CDR3 is 14 amino acids. V was shortened by 1 base and J by 6 bases, with 10 bases between the two germline ends.

The chain combines TRBV7-2 with TRBJ2-7; D gene unclear. V was pared by 0 bases and J by 6 bases, with 6 bases between. In germline, CDR1 is SGHTA, CDR2 FQGNSA. The CDR3 sequence is 12 residues long. The CDR3 spells CASSLAWGEQYF. DNA of the CDR3: TGTGCCAGCAGCTTAGCGTGGGGCGAGCAGTACTTC. Looking up the rest from reference TRBV7-2 and TRBJ2-7 gives the full variable domain: GAGVSQSPSNKVTEKGKDVELRCDPISGHTALYWYRQSLGQGLEFLIYFQGNSAPDKSGLPSDRFSAERTGGSVSTLTIQRTQQEDSAVYLCASSLAWGEQYFGPGTRLTVT.

The CDR3 loop reads CASSGGQGNYEQYF. CDR3 sequence (DNA): TGTGCCAGCAGTGGGGGACAGGGGAACTACGAGCAGTACTTC. The chain joins TRBV6-5 to TRBJ2-7; 10 bases match TRBD1. The V gene end was trimmed by 5 bases and the J gene end by 3 bases; junction bases not matched to a gene: 4. The CDR3 loop spans 14 amino acids. Germline CDR1 reads MNHEY; CDR2 reads SVGAGI.

V and J are TRBV6-6 and TRBJ1-5; D is unresolved. This CDR3 is 11 amino acids long. V shed 0 bases and J shed 12 bases, with 6 bases lying between them. From germline, CDR1 is MNHNY and CDR2 SVGAGI (reference sequence). CDR3 loop: CASSYSQNQHF. The CDR3 DNA sequence: TGTGCCAGCAGTTACTCCCAGAACCAGCATTTT.

The chain is built from TRBV7-2 and TRBJ2-1; 9 bases map to TRBD2. In germline, CDR1 is SGHTA, CDR2 FQGNSA. J was trimmed by 3 bases and V by 2 bases; bases with no gene match: 2. The CDR3 loop spans 15 amino acids. CDR3 amino acids: CASSLSAGGYNEQFF. CDR3 bases: TGTGCCAGCAGCTTATCAGCGGGAGGCTACAATGAGCAGTTCTTC.

This clone has just one count. The chain carries TRBV6-6 and TRBJ1-3; D perhaps matches TRBD1 (6 bases). This CDR3 is built from 14 residues. Germline V lookup: CDR1 MNHNY, CDR2 SVGAGI (reference sequence). V lost 7 bases to trimming and J lost 2 bases, with 12 bases between them. Here the CDR3 DNA reads TGTGCCAGCACCCACGGGGGCCCTGGAAACACCATATATTTT. Amino acid sequence: CASTHGGPGNTIYF.

The chain employs TRBV10-2 and TRBJ1-1, with D perhaps matching TRBD1 (5 bases). Germline V gene sequence: CDR1 WSHSY, CDR2 SAAADI. V was clipped by 4 bases and J by 2 bases, with 14 bases between them. The CDR3 is 15 residues long. For the CDR3, the DNA is TGCGCCAGCAGTGGCTACGGGACGGGAAACACTGAAGCTTTCTTT. This sequence encodes CASSGYGTGNTEAFF.

This sequence joins TRBV19 and TRBJ1-1; 10 bases agree with TRBD1. V dropped 5 bases and J dropped 1; count of bases not matched to a gene: 7. Germline V gene lookup returns CDR1 LNHDA and CDR2 SQIVND (reference sequence). The CDR3 is 16 amino acids. This CDR3 reads CASSPGQGVANTEAFF. CDR3 nucleotides: TGTGCCAGTAGTCCCGGACAGGGGGTAGCGAACACTGAAGCTTTCTTT.

This chain joins TRBV6-6 and TRBJ2-7; TRBD2 is a possible D gene (6 bases). Germline assignment: CDR1 MNHNY and CDR2 SVGAGI (reference sequence). V gave up 4 bases and J gave up 0 bases, with 10 bases separating them. The CDR3 consists of 14 residues. CDR3 in amino acids: CASSWGDRSYEQYF. The DNA of the CDR3 is TGTGCCAGCAGTTGGGGGGACCGCTCCTACGAGCAGTACTTC.

The chain is built from TRBV6-1 and TRBJ2-2, with D perhaps TRBD1 (5 bases). The V gene's germline CDR1 is MNHNS and CDR2 SASEGT. The V gene lost 7 bases and the J gene lost 8 bases, with 14 bases spanning the gap. There are 13 residues in the CDR3. The DNA for the CDR3 is TGTGCCAGCAACCTTGACAGTCCTGGGGAGCTGTTTTTT. Its translation is CASNLDSPGELFF.

The chain carries TRBV9 and TRBJ2-3, with TRBD2 matching over 12 bases. Unmatched junction bases numbered 6, after V lost 3 bases and J lost 7 bases. CDR1 and CDR2 from the germline V gene are SGDLS and YYNGEE. This CDR3 spans 15 amino acids. This CDR3 is CASSERTSGVNTQYF. The CDR3 DNA reads as TGTGCCAGCAGCGAAAGGACTAGCGGGGTAAATACGCAGTATTTT.